The 22 T cell receptor beta chains below all came from one sample that was sequenced in a study of T cell changes during pregnancy in multiple sclerosis. Produced via immunoSEQ multiplex PCR; TCRdb's table is partial and in-frame only. The table records 40,000 to 60,000 clones, about 90% of them present only once. The sequencing used peripheral blood, collected in the first trimester of pregnancy. These receptors all come from a female donor in good health, enrolled as a control in a pregnancy study.

This chain connects TRBV7-9 to TRBJ1-5; D call uncertain. CDR3 length: 14 residues. CDR1 and CDR2 (germline): SEHNR, FQNEAQ (reference sequence). V lost 3 bases and J 1 base, leaving 7 bases between the germline ends. CDR3 amino acids: CASSFGESNQPQHF. In DNA form, the CDR3 reads TGTGCCAGCAGCTTCGGAGAGAGCAATCAGCCCCAGCATTTT.

The J gene is TRBJ2-3, the V gene TRBV19, with D perhaps matching TRBD2 (5 bases). The ends were cut back, 6 bases at V and 0 bases at J, with 19 bases in the middle. Per germline, CDR1 LNHDA and CDR2 SQIVND (reference sequence). This CDR3 is 17 amino acids long. CDR3 in DNA: TGTGCCAGTAGGGGTAATTCCAGCGGAAGTAGCACAGATACGCAGTATTTT. Translation gives CASRGNSSGSSTDTQYF.

There are a few counts of this clone. The rearrangement uses TRBV18 and TRBJ1-6, with D hard to call. Germline loops: CDR1 KGHSH, CDR2 LQKENI. The V and J ends lost 6 bases and 5 bases respectively, with 8 bases between them. This CDR3 comprises 13 residues. The CDR3 nucleotides are TGTGCCAGCTCGGGCCAGAATAATTCACCCCTCCACTTT. As protein: CASSGQNNSPLHF. Full variable domain (outside the CDR3, taken from reference TRBV18 and TRBJ1-6): NAGVMQNPRHLVRRRGQEARLRCSPMKGHSHVYWYRQLPEEGLKFMVYLQKENIIDESGMPKERFSAEFPKEGPSILRIQQVVRGDSAAYFCASSGQNNSPLHFGNGTRLTVT.

The V and J genes are TRBV30 and TRBJ2-7, with TRBD1 matching over 9 bases. The CDR3 spans 14 residues. Trimming took 1 base from V and 6 from J; bases not matched to a gene: 7. CDR1 GTSNPN and CDR2 SVGIG come from the germline V gene (reference sequence). CDR3 nucleotides: TGTGCCTGGAGTGGTGGGACAGGGTTCGGCGAGCAGTACTTC. Translated, it gives CAWSGGTGFGEQYF.

The rearrangement joins TRBV5-1 to TRBJ2-3, with 10 bases that match TRBD1. Germline V lookup: CDR1 SGHRS, CDR2 YFSETQ. With 4 bases clipped from V and 2 bases from J, the junction kept 7 bases outside the gene matches. There are 16 residues in the CDR3. CDR3 protein: CASSPGQGTYTDTQYF. DNA of the CDR3: TGCGCCAGCAGCCCGGGACAGGGGACATACACAGATACGCAGTATTTT.

The chain employs TRBV6-5 and TRBJ2-1; no clear D. Trimming took 6 bases from V and 4 from J, leaving 7 bases between them. The CDR3 has 12 residues. Per the germline V gene, CDR1 is MNHEY and CDR2 is SVGAGI. DNA for the CDR3: TGTGCCAGCAGCCACAGTTACAATGAGCAGTTCTTC. This translates into CASSHSYNEQFF.

There are many counts of this clone. The chain carries TRBV4-2 and TRBJ1-1; 7 bases match TRBD1. V lost 3 bases and J lost 1; bases outside the gene matches: 2. CDR1 and CDR2 (germline): LGHNA, YNFKEQ. The CDR3 sequence is 14 residues long. The DNA of the CDR3 is TGTGCCAGCAGCCAGGGGACAGAGAACACTGAAGCTTTCTTT. Amino acid sequence: CASSQGTENTEAFF.

The chain has TRBV5-1 and TRBJ2-1, with TRBD1 identical over 9 bases. With 3 bases clipped from V and 0 bases from J, the junction kept 1 base outside the gene matches. CDR1 is SGHRS and CDR2 is YFSETQ in the germline V gene. The CDR3 length is 15 residues. For the CDR3, the DNA is TGCGCCAGCAGCTCGACAGGGGGCTCCTACAATGAGCAGTTCTTC. This encodes CASSSTGGSYNEQFF. Full variable domain (missing parts from reference TRBV5-1 and TRBJ2-1): KAGVTQTPRYLIKTRGQQVTLSCSPISGHRSVSWYQQTPGQGLQFLFEYFSETQRNKGNFPGRFSGRQFSNSRSEMNVSTLELGDSALYLCASSSTGGSYNEQFFGPGTRLTVL.

V and J are TRBV25-1 and TRBJ2-1, with 7 positions matching TRBD2. Germline V CDR1 and CDR2: MGHDK, SYGVNS. V was pared by 5 bases and J by 6 bases, with 13 bases of the junction left unmatched. CDR3 length equals 16 residues. The CDR3 sequence is CASSRSSGINFNEQFF. The CDR3 DNA follows: TGTGCCAGCAGTAGATCGAGCGGGATAAATTTCAATGAGCAGTTCTTC.

This sequence joins TRBV29-1 and TRBJ2-1; no reliable D call. CDR1 and CDR2 (germline): SQVTM, ANQGSEA. V dropped 2 bases and J dropped 5 bases, with 4 bases sitting between them. The length of the CDR3 is 11 residues. Here the CDR3 DNA reads TGCAGCGTTGAACTAAACAATGAGCAGTTCTTC. Its protein is CSVELNNEQFF.

The chain carries TRBV9 and TRBJ2-1; 9 bases are a match to TRBD1. This CDR3 spans 15 amino acids. J lost 11 bases, V lost 9 bases, and 18 bases had no gene match. The germline CDR1 and CDR2 sequences are SGDLS and YYNGEE. The CDR3 protein is CANVRMGQGYYQQFF. The CDR3 bases are TGTGCCAACGTTCGAATGGGACAGGGTTACTATCAGCAGTTCTTC.

CDR3 in DNA: TGTGCCAGCAGTTACGCTTGTTGGCAGCAGCCCCAGCATTTT. Translation: CASSYACWQQPQHF. The chain links TRBV6-5 to TRBJ1-5, with D unclear. The CDR3 is made up of 14 amino acids. The germline V and J ends were trimmed by 2 bases and 7 bases, with 12 bases remaining between them. The germline V gene encodes CDR1 MNHEY and CDR2 SVGAGI.

V and J are TRBV7-8 and TRBJ1-6, with D perhaps TRBD1 (5 bases). From germline, CDR1 is SGHVS and CDR2 FQNEAQ. Trimming removed 5 bases at V and 11 bases at J, with 19 bases between. The CDR3 runs 15 residues. The CDR3 sequence: CASSPEGSGMTPLHF. As DNA, the CDR3 is TGTGCCAGCAGCCCCGAAGGTTCAGGGATGACACCCCTCCACTTT.

The chain is built from TRBV5-1 and TRBJ2-7; 9 nucleotides match TRBD2. Germline values: CDR1 SGHRS, CDR2 YFSETQ. Germline trimming cut 0 bases from V and 0 bases from J; bases unmatched to any gene: 4. The CDR3 consists of 16 residues. CDR3 in amino acids: CASSLDSGGLSYEQYF. The DNA of the CDR3 is TGCGCCAGCAGCTTGGATAGCGGGGGCCTCTCCTACGAGCAGTACTTC. Using reference TRBV5-1 and TRBJ2-7 for the parts outside the CDR3, the full variable domain is KAGVTQTPRYLIKTRGQQVTLSCSPISGHRSVSWYQQTPGQGLQFLFEYFSETQRNKGNFPGRFSGRQFSNSRSEMNVSTLELGDSALYLCASSLDSGGLSYEQYFGPGTRLTVT.

This clone has more than one count but fewer than ten. The rearrangement joins TRBV19 to TRBJ2-1, with 7 nucleotides matching TRBD2. This CDR3 is built from 14 residues. V dropped 3 bases and J dropped 4; count of bases not matched to a gene: 3. Germline values: CDR1 LNHDA, CDR2 SQIVND (reference sequence). The DNA of the CDR3 is TGTGCCAGTAGTATGGGGCGGGAGTACAATGAGCAGTTCTTC. Translating gives CASSMGREYNEQFF.

The rearrangement links TRBV2 to TRBJ2-2; 11 bases align to TRBD2. Trimming removed 6 bases from V and 6 bases from J; junction bases left unmatched: 6. Germline assignment: CDR1 SNHLY and CDR2 FYNNEI. The CDR3 contains 15 residues. This CDR3 is CASRGVSGRAGELFF. CDR3 coding DNA: TGTGCCAGCAGGGGAGTTAGCGGGAGGGCCGGGGAGCTGTTTTTT.

The genes are TRBV19 and TRBJ2-1; 7 bases match TRBD1. Per the germline V gene, CDR1 is LNHDA and CDR2 is SQIVND (reference sequence). The CDR3 consists of 16 residues. V lost 5 bases and J lost 4; bases outside the gene matches: 11. This CDR3 reads CASSSGRTGPYNEQFF. As DNA, the CDR3 is TGTGCCAGTAGTTCGGGGCGGACAGGACCGTACAATGAGCAGTTCTTC.

The rearrangement uses TRBV5-6 and TRBJ2-7; possibly TRBD1 for D (6 bases). The CDR3 spans 13 residues. Germline V gene lookup returns CDR1 SGHDT and CDR2 YYEEEE. Trimming pared 3 bases from V and 4 bases from J, leaving 11 bases between. CDR3: CASSWGQSYEQYF. The CDR3 nucleotides read TGTGCCAGCAGCTGGGGACAATCTTACGAGCAGTACTTC.

V and J are TRBV6-5 and TRBJ1-1, with D unclear. The germline V and J ends were trimmed by 3 bases and 0 bases, with 11 bases remaining between them. The CDR3 loop spans 15 amino acids. Germline CDR1 MNHEY, CDR2 SVGAGI. The chain's CDR3 is CASSYGGSMNTEAFF. In DNA, the CDR3 is TGTGCCAGCAGTTATGGCGGTTCCATGAACACTGAAGCTTTCTTT.

The chain links TRBV18 to TRBJ2-7, with a weak D call TRBD1 (5 bases). The CDR3 contains 15 residues. With 2 bases removed from V and 0 bases from J, the gap between germline ends came to 11 bases. Germline CDR1 and CDR2: KGHSH and LQKENI. The CDR3: CASSPGQDTSYEQYF. CDR3 nucleotides: TGTGCCAGCTCACCAGGGCAGGACACCTCCTACGAGCAGTACTTC.

Written as DNA, the CDR3 is TGTGCCAGCAGTGATTGGCGCGGGGGGGCACAAGAGACCCAGTACTTC. This encodes CASSDWRGGAQETQYF. This chain connects TRBV2 to TRBJ2-5; the match to TRBD2 covers 9 bases. With V trimmed by 3 bases and J by 2 bases, 7 bases remained unmatched. Per germline, CDR1 SNHLY and CDR2 FYNNEI. This CDR3 is 16 amino acids long.

The gene calls are TRBV28 and TRBJ2-7, with D perhaps TRBD2 (5 bases). CDR3 length equals 14 residues. Germline V gene lookup returns CDR1 MDHEN and CDR2 SYDVKM. V was pared by 8 bases and J by 5 bases, with 19 bases between. As DNA, the CDR3 is TGTGCCAGCGGAGTACCGGGAACAAGAGACGAGCAGTACTTC. Protein product: CASGVPGTRDEQYF.